Given below is one T cell receptor (beta chain) in context. What it binds is not known. Use of 60 Vbeta and 13 Jbeta primers characterized the PCR. Libraries were prepared by immunoSEQ multiplex PCR; TCRdb keeps only in-frame clonotypes and omits some of them. In the table there are 180,000 or so clones, roughly three quarters of which are singletons. In germline, CDR1 is SNHLY, CDR2 FYNNEI. This CDR3 is 15 amino acids long. V lost 3 bases to trimming and J lost 5 bases; unmatched junction nucleotides: 7. This sample was included in a study of cytomegalovirus exposure and HLA in healthy donors. The study, taken as a whole, reports: It was assumed in the presence/absence analyses that sequencing depth was roughly uniform across donors.

The receptor comes from a woman between 45 and 60 years old in good health and CMV-seronegative. V gene TRBV2 combines with J gene TRBJ1-2, with TRBD1 identical over 9 bases. Sequenced material: PBMCs. CDR3 region: CASSDGGQGGYGYTF. CDR3 bases: TGTGCCAGCAGTGACGGGGGACAGGGAGGTTATGGCTACACCTTC.